This passage covers 31 T cell receptor beta chains from one sample sequenced in a study of regulatory T cells in long-lasting Graves disease. Sample time point: persistent/refractory GD, antithyroid drugs over 5 years with positive TRAb. Preparation of the TCR library used RNA extracted from PBMCs. For TCR beta, libraries came from iRepertoire HTBI primers and Arm-PCR of CDR3 regions. TCRdb reprocessed the multiplex PCR reads via MiXCR and lists one record per CDR3 protein. This table holds about 420,000 distinct CDR3 sequences, 20% to 25% found once. The material sequenced was peripheral blood mononuclear cells (PBMCs), taken when the disease was refractory, from a patient treated with antithyroid drugs. The receptors come from a female donor with Graves disease.

This clonotype was seen a few times. This chain connects TRBV7-2 to TRBJ2-1; 12 bases map to TRBD1. Germline V gives CDR1 SGHTA, CDR2 FQGNSA. This CDR3 has 18 amino acids. The V segment lost 5 bases and the J segment 7 bases; nucleotides outside the gene matches: 15. CDR3 sequence: CASSVSGTGGAGWNEQFF. DNA of the CDR3: TGTGCCAGCAGCGTCTCCGGGACAGGGGGCGCTGGATGGAATGAGCAGTTCTTC.

This chain uses TRBV2 with TRBJ2-1, with 7 bases matching TRBD1. CDR3 length: 14 amino acids. Germline CDR1 reads SNHLY; CDR2 reads FYNNEI. J gave up 2 bases and V 8 bases, and 6 bases lay outside the gene matches. The CDR3 DNA reads as TGTGCCAGCTTACAGGGGTGGGCCTACAATGAGCAGTTCTTC. This sequence encodes CASLQGWAYNEQFF.

This clonotype was found many times. J is TRBJ2-7 and V is TRBV12-3 or TRBV12-4; D unresolved. V lost 4 bases to trimming and J lost 2 bases, with 9 bases between them. This CDR3 has 13 amino acids. The CDR3 loop reads CASSSGATYEQYF. As DNA, the CDR3 is TGTGCCAGCAGTTCAGGTGCCACCTACGAGCAGTACTTC.

This clonotype was counted a few times. The chain couples TRBV9 to TRBJ1-1; 7 nucleotides agree with TRBD1. The ends lost 0 bases at V and 5 bases at J; junction bases unmatched: 7. The germline CDR1 and CDR2 sequences are SGDLS and YYNGEE. The CDR3 runs to 15 residues. The CDR3 coding sequence is TGTGCCAGCAGCGTAGTAGATTCAGGGGGGACTGAAGCTTTCTTT. This codes for CASSVVDSGGTEAFF.

This clonotype was seen ten or more times. The chain combines TRBV29-1 with TRBJ1-2; D gene uncertain. This CDR3 is built from 12 residues. Trimming stripped 7 bases from V and 4 bases from J, with 13 bases between. CDR1 and CDR2 (germline): SQVTM, ANQGSEA. CDR3 region: CSAKVGSYGYTF. The CDR3 DNA reads as TGCAGCGCGAAGGTGGGGTCCTATGGCTACACCTTC.

This chain links TRBV20-1 with TRBJ1-3, with D maybe TRBD1 (5 bases). CDR3 length: 15 residues. The germline V and J ends were trimmed by 1 base and 3 bases, with 13 bases remaining between them. Germline CDR1 is DFQATT and CDR2 is SNEGSKA (reference sequence). The CDR3 is CSARVLGPNGNTIYF. The CDR3, as DNA: TGCAGTGCTAGAGTTCTGGGGCCGAATGGAAACACCATATATTTT.

This clonotype was seen ten or more times. The chain links TRBV11-2 to TRBJ1-1; weak D call: TRBD1 (6 bases). The germline V gene encodes CDR1 SGHAT and CDR2 FQNNGV. The V end lost 5 bases, the J end lost 1 base, and 11 bases lay between the germline ends. This CDR3 is built from 14 residues. This CDR3 is CASSLGQTNTEAFF. The CDR3 nucleotides are TGTGCCAGCAGCCTAGGACAGACGAACACTGAAGCTTTCTTT.

The chain links TRBV7-9 to TRBJ2-5, with D perhaps TRBD1 (6 bases). The CDR3 loop spans 16 amino acids. From germline, CDR1 is SEHNR and CDR2 FQNEAQ (reference sequence). Between the trimmed V and J ends, which lost 5 bases and 1 base, there was a span of 17 bases. CDR3 amino acids: CASSLGGSGLQETQYF. The CDR3 DNA sequence: TGTGCCAGCAGCCTAGGGGGTTCGGGCCTCCAAGAGACCCAGTACTTC.

This clonotype showed up just a few times. CDR3 loop: CASSYPLREGSFDTDTQYF. The DNA for the CDR3 is TGTGCCAGCAGCTACCCCTTGCGGGAGGGAAGTTTCGACACAGATACGCAGTATTTT. This chain uses TRBV28 with TRBJ2-3; 9 positions agree with TRBD2. CDR3 size: 19 residues. J lost 2 bases, V lost 6 bases, and 18 bases had no gene match. Germline CDR1 and CDR2: MDHEN and SYDVKM.

This clonotype appeared a few times. This sequence joins TRBV20-1 and TRBJ1-1; D call uncertain. The CDR3 has 13 amino acids. Germline V gene sequence: CDR1 DFQATT, CDR2 SNEGSKA (reference sequence). The V gene lost 0 bases and the J gene lost 5 bases, with 10 bases spanning the gap. CDR3 in amino acids: CSARDYVGTEAFF. The CDR3 DNA sequence: TGCAGTGCTAGAGATTACGTAGGGACTGAAGCTTTCTTT.

This chain uses TRBV13 with TRBJ1-2; TRBD1 is a possible D gene (6 bases). This CDR3 spans 16 amino acids. CDR1 and CDR2 from the germline V gene are PRHDT and FYEKMQ (reference sequence). The V end lost 1 base, the J end lost 2 bases, and 14 bases lay between the germline ends. CDR3 bases: TGTGCCAGCAGCTTAGTAAACAGGGAGGAAAACTATGGCTACACCTTC. Translating it yields CASSLVNREENYGYTF.

The rearrangement links TRBV19 to TRBJ2-2; D gene uncertain. This CDR3 spans 15 amino acids. Germline V CDR1 and CDR2: LNHDA, SQIVND (reference sequence). Trimming removed 5 bases at V and 4 bases at J, with 14 bases between. Written as DNA, the CDR3 is TGTGCCAGTAGTTCTAAACAGAGATTCACCGGGGAGCTGTTTTTT. Protein: CASSSKQRFTGELFF.

The V call is TRBV27, the J call TRBJ1-3; 7 positions match TRBD1. The V gene end was trimmed by 2 bases and the J gene end by 4 bases; junction bases not matched to a gene: 8. The length of the CDR3 is 16 residues. Germline CDR1 reads MNHEY; CDR2 reads SMNVEV (reference sequence). In DNA, the CDR3 is TGTGCCAGCAGTTTAAGGAGTCCGGGACAGGGAAACACCATATATTTT. Protein sequence: CASSLRSPGQGNTIYF.

The chain carries TRBV10-3 and TRBJ2-7, with TRBD1 identical over 8 bases. Germline V gives CDR1 ENHRY, CDR2 SYGVKD. This CDR3 comprises 16 residues. V lost 6 bases to trimming and J lost 3 bases; unmatched junction nucleotides: 13. CDR3 DNA sequence: TGTGCCATCAGCGAGACAGGGGAACTGCACTACTACGAGCAGTACTTC. Residues: CAISETGELHYYEQYF.

The table lists this clonotype with many counts. The rearrangement uses TRBV28 and TRBJ1-5; D is undetermined. V lost 5 bases and J 4 bases, leaving 18 bases between the germline ends. The V gene's germline CDR1 is MDHEN and CDR2 SYDVKM. The CDR3 is 16 residues long. The CDR3 protein is CASSLPFGDVNQPQHF. In DNA form, the CDR3 reads TGTGCCAGCAGTCTCCCTTTTGGGGATGTGAATCAGCCCCAGCATTTT.

The sample holds one count of this clonotype. The gene calls are TRBV12-3 or TRBV12-4 and TRBJ1-5; D gene uncertain. The CDR3 runs to 14 residues. Trimming took off 1 base at V and 0 bases at J, with 4 bases between the two ends. CDR3 coding DNA: TGTGCCAGCAGTTTAGTCGCTAGCAATCAGCCCCAGCATTTT. It translates to CASSLVASNQPQHF.

This clonotype was seen repeatedly, ten times or more. This rearrangement joins TRBV20-1 to TRBJ1-1, with D unclear. This CDR3 region has 15 residues. The germline CDR1 and CDR2 sequences are DFQATT and SNEGSKA (reference sequence). Trimming cost V 1 base and J 4 bases, with 16 bases left between them. The CDR3 region has the DNA TGCAGTGCTAGAGTCCTGGCGGGTGGTGGCACTGAAGCTTTCTTT. It specifies CSARVLAGGGTEAFF.

In this sample, this clonotype turned up many times. CDR3 nucleotides: TGCAGTGCTAGACGGGACATGTTAGGGGAGACCCAGTACTTC. Amino acid sequence: CSARRDMLGETQYF. This chain uses TRBV20-1 with TRBJ2-5, with a possible D match to TRBD1 (6 bases). V was cut by 2 bases and J by 5 bases, with 15 bases left in between. From germline, CDR1 is DFQATT and CDR2 SNEGSKA (reference sequence). The CDR3 runs 14 residues.

This clonotype was observed a single time. The rearrangement uses TRBV6-5 and TRBJ2-2; D possibly uses TRBD1 or TRBD2 (5 bases each). The CDR3 is 18 amino acids. CDR1 is MNHEY, CDR2 SVGAGI, per germline. Deletions cut 0 bases from V and 7 bases from J, with 21 bases between. CDR3 region: CASSYSPSWGIEGGELFF. The CDR3, as DNA: TGTGCCAGCAGTTACTCTCCGTCGTGGGGGATTGAGGGCGGGGAGCTGTTTTTT.

This clonotype was found a few times. The genes are TRBV29-1 and TRBJ1-4; D is uncertain. Germline lookup yields CDR1 SQVTM and CDR2 ANQGSEA. The CDR3 extends over 11 amino acids. Trimming took off 2 bases at V and 10 bases at J, with 8 bases between the two ends. In nucleotides, the CDR3 is TGCAGCGTTGAAAAGGACGCAAAACTGTTTTTT. Its protein product is CSVEKDAKLFF.

This clonotype was counted many times. The chain combines TRBV2 with TRBJ2-6, with TRBD1 identical over 11 bases. This CDR3 comprises 17 residues. V shed 7 bases, J shed 0 bases, and the junction held 5 bases outside the gene matches. CDR1 and CDR2 (germline): SNHLY, FYNNEI. The DNA for the CDR3 is TGTGCCAGCACCGGACAGGGGGCCAGCTCTGGGGCCAACGTCCTGACTTTC. This sequence encodes CASTGQGASSGANVLTF.

This clonotype was seen repeatedly, ten times or more. V usage is TRBV7-9 and J usage is TRBJ2-7, with D unresolved. V was trimmed by 3 bases and J by 2 bases, leaving 11 bases between them. This CDR3 is built from 14 residues. Germline V CDR1 and CDR2: SEHNR, FQNEAQ (reference sequence). The CDR3 sequence is CASSLFVSPYEQYF. CDR3 coding DNA: TGTGCCAGCAGCTTGTTTGTGTCCCCCTACGAGCAGTACTTC.

J is TRBJ2-1 and V is TRBV25-1; D unclear. Germline CDR1 is MGHDK and CDR2 is SYGVNS. The V and J ends lost 7 bases and 0 bases respectively, with 13 bases between them. The CDR3 runs 15 residues. CDR3 protein: CASTVLGDSYNEQFF. In nucleotides, the CDR3 is TGTGCCAGCACTGTCTTGGGCGACTCCTACAATGAGCAGTTCTTC. Full variable domain (remainder filled in from reference TRBV25-1 and TRBJ2-1): EADIYQTPRYLVIGTGKKITLECSQTMGHDKMYWYQQDPGMELHLIHYSYGVNSTEKGDLSSESTVSRIRTEHFPLTLESARPSHTSQYLCASTVLGDSYNEQFFGPGTRLTVL.

This clonotype was seen at least ten times. The chain joins TRBV4-2 to TRBJ1-2; weak D call: TRBD1 (6 bases). Between the trimmed V and J ends, which lost 0 bases and 2 bases, there was a span of 10 bases. The germline CDR1 and CDR2 sequences are LGHNA and YNFKEQ. CDR3 length: 15 residues. This CDR3 reads CASSQETGPNYGYTF. The CDR3 DNA follows: TGTGCCAGCAGCCAAGAAACAGGGCCCAACTATGGCTACACCTTC.

This clonotype was picked up many times. This chain links TRBV20-1 with TRBJ1-1; D not certain. Trimming removed 0 bases at V and 4 bases at J, with 15 bases between. Germline V CDR1 and CDR2: DFQATT, SNEGSKA (reference sequence). The CDR3 loop spans 15 amino acids. Written as DNA, the CDR3 is TGCAGTGCTAGAGAAACGGACCTACAGTTCACTGAAGCTTTCTTT. Translation gives CSARETDLQFTEAFF.

This clonotype appeared many times. The chain has TRBV3-1 and TRBJ1-2; perhaps TRBD1 as D (6 bases). The CDR3 length is 13 residues. V was clipped by 4 bases and J by 7 bases, with 13 bases between them. CDR1 LGHDT and CDR2 YNNKEL come from the germline V gene (reference sequence). The CDR3 is CASSPRGLGGYTF. The CDR3 DNA follows: TGTGCCAGCAGCCCTCGGGGGCTTGGTGGCTACACCTTC.

This chain's CDR3 is CAWRPSGRYNEQFF. DNA for the CDR3: TGTGCCTGGAGACCTAGCGGGAGGTACAATGAGCAGTTCTTC. The chain has TRBV30 and TRBJ2-1; TRBD2 agrees at 11 bases. Germline CDR1 and CDR2: GTSNPN and SVGIG (reference sequence). Germline trimming cut 3 bases from V and 4 bases from J; bases unmatched to any gene: 2. The CDR3 spans 14 residues.

This clonotype was observed a handful of times. The chain has TRBV9 and TRBJ2-5; possible D gene TRBD1, 5 bases. Germline CDR1 is SGDLS and CDR2 is YYNGEE. Trimming took 3 bases from V and 0 from J, leaving 12 bases between them. The length of the CDR3 is 15 residues. CDR3 nucleotides: TGTGCCAGCAGCGGGCGGCAGGGCGACCAAGAGACCCAGTACTTC. It codes for CASSGRQGDQETQYF.

This clonotype was found a few times. This chain joins TRBV19 and TRBJ2-7; 7 positions match TRBD1. Per the germline V gene, CDR1 is LNHDA and CDR2 is SQIVND (reference sequence). V was clipped by 9 bases and J by 4 bases; unmatched bases: 6. The CDR3 contains 12 residues. The chain's CDR3 is CASQDRRYEQYF. The CDR3, as DNA: TGTGCCAGCCAGGACAGGAGGTACGAGCAGTACTTC. The full variable domain, completed using reference TRBV19 and TRBJ2-7, is DGGITQSPKYLFRKEGQNVTLSCEQNLNHDAMYWYRQDPGQGLRLIYYSQIVNDFQKGDIAEGYSVSREKKESFPLTVTSAQKNPTAFYLCASQDRRYEQYFGPGTRLTVT.

The gene calls are TRBV5-5 and TRBJ1-2; the D is unclear. This CDR3 region has 17 residues. V was shortened by 0 bases and J by 7 bases, with 22 bases between the two germline ends. In germline, CDR1 is SGHKS, CDR2 YYEKEE (reference sequence). CDR3 DNA: TGTGCCAGCAGCTTGGATGGGATTCCCCCCTCTATATTTGGCTACACCTTC. It translates to CASSLDGIPPSIFGYTF.

As to this clonotype: A much more abundant neighbour one base away suggests this may be a read error. The chain couples TRBV20-1 to TRBJ1-3; no definite D call. Germline V CDR1 and CDR2: DFQATT, SNEGSKA (reference sequence). The CDR3 consists of 16 residues. V shed 0 bases and J shed 2 bases, with 14 bases lying between them. DNA of the CDR3: TGCAGTGCTAGAGATCAGAATCCCTCAACTGGAAACACCATATATTTT. Protein sequence: CSARDQNPSTGNTIYF.